Shown below are 2 T cell receptor beta chains from a single sample sequenced in a study of CD8 T cells in ankylosing spondylitis. A single record per CDR3 protein comes from TCRdb applying MiXCR to the 5' RACE reads. This sample yields more than 6,500 distinct CDR3 sequences, of which more than 8% are seen a single time; 23% belongs to the top ten. The sample taken for sequencing was blood, either unsorted or a sorted T cell fraction (not recorded which). The receptors originated from a male donor with ankylosing spondylitis or in good health (not recorded which).

This clonotype was seen many times. The V gene is TRBV9, the J gene TRBJ2-1, with D possibly TRBD2 on 6 matching bases. Trimming removed 0 bases at V and 2 bases at J, with 12 bases between. The germline V gene encodes CDR1 SGDLS and CDR2 YYNGEE. This CDR3 region has 16 residues. As DNA, the CDR3 is TGTGCCAGCAGCGTAGTAGGGAGCGGGCCCTACAATGAGCAGTTCTTC. This codes for CASSVVGSGPYNEQFF.

This clonotype occurred many times. This chain uses TRBV21-1 with TRBJ2-7. TRBV21-1 is a pseudogene segment. The CDR3 runs 15 residues. CDR3 DNA sequence: TGTGCCAGCAGCAAAATTTCGGGCAGGTCCTACGAGCAGTACGTC. Encoded protein: CASSKISGRSYEQYV.